This T cell receptor beta chain was observed in a study of regulatory T cells in long-lasting Graves disease. HTBI primers from iRepertoire and Arm-PCR of CDR3 regions yielded the TCR beta libraries. TCRdb re-analysed the multiplex PCR reads in MiXCR, keeping a single row per CDR3 protein. This table has fewer than 650,000 distinct CDR3 sequences, roughly 16% appearing once. Many counts were recorded for this clonotype. Time point described: newly diagnosed GD, antithyroid drugs for less than 3 months. PBMC RNA was the source of the TCR library. This sample also belongs to another study, concerning T cells in Graves' hyperthyroidism and ophthalmopathy. That study adds: Clinical symptoms, serum thyroxine and TRAb, thyroid ultrasound and orbital computed tomography together formed the diagnostic basis. The primer set for the first-round RT-PCR of the TCR CDR3 was HTBI.

The clonotype comes from a man aged 18 to 30 with Graves disease. The sample was peripheral blood mononuclear cells (PBMCs), taken at new diagnosis, from a patient treated with antithyroid drugs.

Here the CDR3 reads CASSFFIRAGDTQYF. Here the CDR3 DNA reads TGTGCCAGCAGTTTTTTCATACGGGCGGGAGATACGCAGTATTTT. V and J are TRBV12-3 or TRBV12-4 and TRBJ2-3; the D gene is possibly TRBD2 (5 bases). V shed 3 bases and J shed 5 bases, with 15 bases lying between them. The length of the CDR3 is 15 residues.